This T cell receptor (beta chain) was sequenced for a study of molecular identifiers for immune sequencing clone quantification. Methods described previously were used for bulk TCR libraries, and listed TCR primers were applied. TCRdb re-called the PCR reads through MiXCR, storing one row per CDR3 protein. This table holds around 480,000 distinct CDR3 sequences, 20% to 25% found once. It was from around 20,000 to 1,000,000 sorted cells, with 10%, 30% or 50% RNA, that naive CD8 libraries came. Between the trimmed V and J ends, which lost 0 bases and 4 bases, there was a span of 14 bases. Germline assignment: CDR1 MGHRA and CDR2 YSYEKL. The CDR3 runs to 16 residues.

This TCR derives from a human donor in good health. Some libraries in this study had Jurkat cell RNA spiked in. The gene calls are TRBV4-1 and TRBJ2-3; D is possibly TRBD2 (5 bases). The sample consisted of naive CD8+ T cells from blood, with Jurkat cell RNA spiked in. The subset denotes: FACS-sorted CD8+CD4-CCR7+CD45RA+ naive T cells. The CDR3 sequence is CASSQENGVFADTQYF. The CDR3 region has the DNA TGCGCCAGCAGCCAAGAGAACGGGGTGTTTGCAGATACGCAGTATTTT.